This is a list of T cell receptor beta chains from one sample in a study of read filtering for tumor transcriptome and immune sequencing. TCRdb redid the calling of the reads with MiXCR, one entry per CDR3 protein. The profile shows 85,000 to 100,000 distinct CDR3 sequences, approximately 21% of them singletons. The specimen was a population of CD138-negative cells sorted from bone marrow. The receptors were gathered from a donor at least 40 years old with multiple myeloma. The CDR3 runs from the conserved cysteine through the conserved F or W. Each record gives: J gene, D gene, clone size, V gene, CDR3 DNA, CDR3 protein. A D gene is named only where the DNA matches it firmly. Clone size is not always given. Where it is, it says once, few, many or a class for expanded clones.

J: TRBJ1-5
D: NA
size: many
V: TRBV20-1
DNA: TGCAGTGCTAAGACGGGTGCAGGAGGGCCCCAGCATTTT
CDR3: CSAKTGAGGPQHF

J: TRBJ2-5
D: NA
size: many
V: TRBV7-8
DNA: TGTGCCAGCAGCTTTCGTCCACCTTCCTCTCCCGAGACCCAGTACTTC
CDR3: CASSFRPPSSPETQYF

J: TRBJ2-4
D: NA
size: few
V: TRBV6-6
DNA: TGTGCCAGCAGTTACTCGGCCGGGGCCCTAAACATTCAGTACTTC
CDR3: CASSYSAGALNIQYF

J: TRBJ1-5
D: NA
size: NA
V: TRBV28
DNA: TGTGCCAGCAACATTGGGAACGTCGATCAGCCCCAGCATTTT
CDR3: CASNIGNVDQPQHF

J: TRBJ1-1
D: TRBD1
size: many
V: TRBV15
DNA: TGTGCCACCAGCAGTCGCAAAGGGGGCCCAGGGACTGAAGCTTTCTTT
CDR3: CATSSRKGGPGTEAFF

J: TRBJ2-7
D: NA
size: NA
V: TRBV7-9
DNA: TGTGCCAGCAGCTTAGAGGGTAGGGGCTCCTACGAGCAGTACTTC
CDR3: CASSLEGRGSYEQYF

J: TRBJ2-1
D: NA
size: many
V: TRBV20-1
DNA: TGCAGTGCTAGAGACCCAACTCGTGGCGATGAGCAGTTCTTC
CDR3: CSARDPTRGDEQFF

J: TRBJ2-2
D: NA
size: many
V: TRBV5-1
DNA: TGCGCCAGCAGCTGGGACGGACTGAACACCGGGGAGCTGTTTTTT
CDR3: CASSWDGLNTGELFF

J: TRBJ2-7
D: NA
size: many
V: TRBV6-5
DNA: TGTGCCAGCAGACCCGGCAGGGTTGGCGAGCAGTACTTC
CDR3: CASRPGRVGEQYF

J: TRBJ2-3
D: TRBD2
size: many
V: TRBV6-1
DNA: TGTGCCAGCAGGAGAAGCGGGGCCGGCACAGATACGCAGTATTTT
CDR3: CASRRSGAGTDTQYF

J: TRBJ2-7
D: NA
size: many
V: TRBV5-1
DNA: TGCGCCAGCAGCTTGGCCCCTAACTCCTACGAGCAGTACTTC
CDR3: CASSLAPNSYEQYF

J: TRBJ2-2
D: NA
size: many
V: TRBV6-4
DNA: TGTGCCAGCAGCCCCGGTTACGGAGGGACCGGGGAGCTGTTTTTT
CDR3: CASSPGYGGTGELFF

J: TRBJ2-3
D: NA
size: many
V: TRBV11-3
DNA: TGTGCCAGCAGCTTACCTGTGGCTAGCCGGGGGTCGACCCGTTCAGATACGCAGTATTTT
CDR3: CASSLPVASRGSTRSDTQYF

J: TRBJ2-1
D: NA
size: many
V: TRBV7-9
DNA: TGTGCCAGCAGCTTAATACAGTCTCCCGCCAATGAGCAGTTCTTC
CDR3: CASSLIQSPANEQFF

J: TRBJ2-3
D: NA
size: few
V: TRBV9
DNA: TGTGCCAGCAGCGTAGAGGGCCCAGATACGCAGTATTTT
CDR3: CASSVEGPDTQYF

J: TRBJ2-2
D: NA
size: many
V: TRBV2
DNA: TGTGCCAGCAGTGAAGCCAGGGTCGGAACCGGGGAGCTGTTTTTT
CDR3: CASSEARVGTGELFF

J: TRBJ1-5
D: NA
size: NA
V: TRBV7-8
DNA: TGTGCCAGCAGCTTAGTGTCGGGTTTTAATCAGCCCCAGCATTTT
CDR3: CASSLVSGFNQPQHF

J: TRBJ2-2
D: NA
size: NA
V: TRBV28
DNA: TGTGCCAGCAGTTTATCTGCTGGGGAGCTGATTTTT
CDR3: CASSLSAGELIF

J: TRBJ1-2
D: TRBD1
size: many
V: TRBV28
DNA: TGTGCCAGCAGTACCGGACAGGGGGCTATCTATGGCTACACCTTC
CDR3: CASSTGQGAIYGYTF

J: TRBJ1-5
D: NA
size: few
V: TRBV2
DNA: TGTGCCAGCAGGCGGCAGGGAGGCAATCAGCCCCAGCATTTT
CDR3: CASRRQGGNQPQHF

J: TRBJ2-1
D: TRBD2
size: NA
V: TRBV18
DNA: TGTGCCAGCTCACGACTAGCGGGGCCCTCCTACAATGAGCAGTTCTTC
CDR3: CASSRLAGPSYNEQFF

J: TRBJ2-7
D: NA
size: NA
V: TRBV20-1
DNA: TGCAGTTTAGAGGACCCGGGTTGGGGGTCCTACGAGCAGTACTTC
CDR3: CSLEDPGWGSYEQYF

J: TRBJ2-7
D: NA
size: many
V: TRBV7-3
DNA: TGTGCCAGCAGCCCTGGGGCGGGGCGCGAGCAGTACTTC
CDR3: CASSPGAGREQYF

J: TRBJ2-1
D: NA
size: many
V: TRBV5-6
DNA: TGTGCCAGCAGCTTGCCCAATGAGCAGTTCTTC
CDR3: CASSLPNEQFF

J: TRBJ2-2
D: NA
size: many
V: TRBV5-1
DNA: TGCGCCAGCAGCGGAACTACAACCGGGGAGCTGTTTTTT
CDR3: CASSGTTTGELFF

J: TRBJ1-3
D: TRBD1
size: few
V: TRBV12-3/TRBV12-4
DNA: TGTGCCAGCAGAAAGACAGGGTATTACTCTCACTCTGGAAACACCATATATTTT
CDR3: CASRKTGYYSHSGNTIYF

J: TRBJ2-3
D: NA
size: many
V: TRBV15
DNA: TGTGCCACCAGCTTCTCAGGGAGTTTGGATACGCAGTATTTT
CDR3: CATSFSGSLDTQYF

J: TRBJ2-3
D: TRBD2
size: many
V: TRBV11-2
DNA: TGTGCCAGCAGCTTTAGCGGCGGGGGTGGAGATACGCAGTATTTT
CDR3: CASSFSGGGGDTQYF

J: TRBJ1-3
D: NA
size: NA
V: TRBV3-1
DNA: TGTGCCAGCAGCCAAGATTGGGGACCGCTCTCTGGAAACACCATATATTTT
CDR3: CASSQDWGPLSGNTIYF

J: TRBJ2-5
D: NA
size: NA
V: TRBV4-2
DNA: TGTGCCAGCAGCCAAATCCGGGAGCAAGAGACCCAGTACTTC
CDR3: CASSQIREQETQYF

J: TRBJ2-7
D: NA
size: many
V: TRBV20-1
DNA: TGCAGTGCAAAAAGCGGAGCGGCGCAGTACTTC
CDR3: CSAKSGAAQYF